This T cell receptor (beta chain) was documented in a study of control samples from healthy donors and cancer patients (dated by TCRdb to the early 2020s). As for this clone: Its antigen is unknown. There are no base qualities to consult, and no much larger clone falls within one base.

The germline V gene (reference sequence) specifies MNHEY as CDR1 and SMNVEV as CDR2. The CDR3 spans 14 residues, from the cysteine through the phenylalanine. This entry keeps only the CDR3 DNA: 42 bases, framed from base 1. The germline V end is reduced by 4 bases and the J end by 5 bases; junction bases left unmatched: 5. The library was prepared using the immunoSEQ multiplex PCR assay. TCRdb retrieved this table from immuneACCESS and kept in-frame rearrangements only. Not all clones are present; in checked studies, unresolved V genes account for under half, and no reason is known for the remainder. The sample profile shows fewer than 60,000 clones; over 85% of them were found once. The ten largest clones take up about 2.4% of the sample.

The clonotype was recovered from a man aged 30-40 years in good health. The rearrangement combines TRBV27 with TRBJ2-1; 7 bases in the middle match TRBD1. The sequencing sample was made of blood. CDR3 loop: CASSSGTANNEQFF. The sequenced DNA: TGTGCCAGCAGTTCCGGGACAGCTAACAATGAGCAGTTCTTC.